This TCR beta chain was retrieved from a study of cytomegalovirus exposure and HLA in healthy donors. Points on this clone: Its specificity is unknown.

Trimming removed 2 bases at V and 1 base at J, with 5 bases between. Germline CDR1 SGHTA, CDR2 FQGNSA. The CDR3 loop spans 13 amino acids. PCR involved 60 Vbeta and 13 Jbeta primers. Clones were read by immunoSEQ multiplex PCR, and TCRdb kept only the in-frame ones, dropping some. This sample has over 150,000 clones, with approximately 82% found just once. Findings and caveats of the study: It was about 150 TCR beta chains that were listed as cytomegalovirus-associated. What a later analysis showed was that several of the most significant clusters appeared linked to common viral pathogens.

The TCR sequence derives from a male donor in good health and CMV-seropositive. The chain links TRBV7-2 to TRBJ1-1, with unresolved D. What was sequenced was PBMCs. In DNA form, the CDR3 reads TGTGCCAGCAGCTTATTACAGAACACTGAAGCTTTCTTT. Its translation: CASSLLQNTEAFF.